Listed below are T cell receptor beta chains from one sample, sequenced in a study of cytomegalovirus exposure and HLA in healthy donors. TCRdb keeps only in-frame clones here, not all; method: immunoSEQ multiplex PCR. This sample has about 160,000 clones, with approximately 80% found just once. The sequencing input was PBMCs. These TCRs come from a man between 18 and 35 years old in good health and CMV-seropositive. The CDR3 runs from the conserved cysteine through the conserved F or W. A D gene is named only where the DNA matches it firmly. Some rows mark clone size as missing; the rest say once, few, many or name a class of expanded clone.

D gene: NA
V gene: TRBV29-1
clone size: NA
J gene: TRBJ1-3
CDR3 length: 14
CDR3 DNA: TGCAGCGCCCGGACTCTCGGGGATGGAAACACCATATATTTT
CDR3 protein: CSARTLGDGNTIYF

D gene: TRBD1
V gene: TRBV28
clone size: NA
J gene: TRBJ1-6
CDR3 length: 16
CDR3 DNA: TGTGCCAGCAGTAGACGGACAGGGTGGGGGAATTCACCCCTCCACTTT
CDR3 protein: CASSRRTGWGNSPLHF

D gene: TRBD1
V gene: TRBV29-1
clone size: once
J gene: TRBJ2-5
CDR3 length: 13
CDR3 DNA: TGCAGCGTGGGGTCAGGGGGCCAAGAGACCCAGTACTTC
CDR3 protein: CSVGSGGQETQYF

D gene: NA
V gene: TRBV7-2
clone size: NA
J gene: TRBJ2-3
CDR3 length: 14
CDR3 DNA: TGTGCCAGCAGGAGCGGTCACGGCACAGATACGCAGTATTTT
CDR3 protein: CASRSGHGTDTQYF

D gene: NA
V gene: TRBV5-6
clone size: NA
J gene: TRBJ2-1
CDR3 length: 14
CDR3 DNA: TGTGCCAGCAGCGGCCCGACTAGAGAAAATGAGCAGTTCTTC
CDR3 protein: CASSGPTRENEQFF

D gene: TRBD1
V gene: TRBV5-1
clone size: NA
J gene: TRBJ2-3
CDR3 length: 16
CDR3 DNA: TGCGCCAGCAGCTCATTGCCGGGACAGGGGGCAGATACGCAGTATTTT
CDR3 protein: CASSSLPGQGADTQYF

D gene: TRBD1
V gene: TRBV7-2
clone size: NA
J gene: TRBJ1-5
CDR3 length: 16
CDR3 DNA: TGTGCCAGCAGCCCGTGGACAGGGGGCAGCAATCAGCCCCAGCATTTT
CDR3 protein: CASSPWTGGSNQPQHF

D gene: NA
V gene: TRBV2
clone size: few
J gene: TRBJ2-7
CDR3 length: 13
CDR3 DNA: TGTGCCAGCGGCTACAGCCCGATCAGCGAGCAGTACTTC
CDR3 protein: CASGYSPISEQYF

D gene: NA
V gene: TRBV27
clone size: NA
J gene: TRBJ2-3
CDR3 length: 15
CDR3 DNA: TGTGCCAGCAGTTTGAGAGGTACCGCCCCAGATACGCAGTATTTT
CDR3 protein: CASSLRGTAPDTQYF

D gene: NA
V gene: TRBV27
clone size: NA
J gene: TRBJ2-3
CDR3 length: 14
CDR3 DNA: TGTGCCAGCAGTTCGTTTTCTAGCACAGATACGCAGTATTTT
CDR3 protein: CASSSFSSTDTQYF

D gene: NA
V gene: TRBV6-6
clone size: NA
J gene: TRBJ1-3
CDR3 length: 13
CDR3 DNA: TGTGCCAGCAGTTACAGGGAGCGAAACACCATATATTTT
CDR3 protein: CASSYRERNTIYF

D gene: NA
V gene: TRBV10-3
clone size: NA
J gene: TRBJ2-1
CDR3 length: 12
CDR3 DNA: TGTGCCATCGGCGGGACCTACAATGAGCAGTTCTTC
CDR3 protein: CAIGGTYNEQFF

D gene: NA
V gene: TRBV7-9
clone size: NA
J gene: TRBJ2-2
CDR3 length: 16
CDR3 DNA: TGTGCCAGCAGCCCGAGGGGCAGGGGGAACACCGGGGAGCTGTTTTTT
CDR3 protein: CASSPRGRGNTGELFF

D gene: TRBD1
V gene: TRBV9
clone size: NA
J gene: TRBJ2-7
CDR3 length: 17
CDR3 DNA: TGTGCCAGCAGCGGAAGGAGCACAACAGGGGGTGGGTACGAGCAGTACTTC
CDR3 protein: CASSGRSTTGGGYEQYF

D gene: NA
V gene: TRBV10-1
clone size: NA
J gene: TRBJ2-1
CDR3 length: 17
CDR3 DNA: TGCGCCACCCCAATTGGGCCGTTGGTGAGCTCCTACAATGAGCAGTTCTTC
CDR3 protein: CATPIGPLVSSYNEQFF

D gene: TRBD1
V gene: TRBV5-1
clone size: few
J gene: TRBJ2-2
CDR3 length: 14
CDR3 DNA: TGCGCCAGCAGCAGGGGGCAGGGAACCGGGGAGCTGTTTTTT
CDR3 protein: CASSRGQGTGELFF

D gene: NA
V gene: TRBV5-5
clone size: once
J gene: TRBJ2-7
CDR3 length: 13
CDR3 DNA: TGTGCCAGCAGCTCGGCACAGGGTCCCGAGCAGTACTTC
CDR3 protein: CASSSAQGPEQYF

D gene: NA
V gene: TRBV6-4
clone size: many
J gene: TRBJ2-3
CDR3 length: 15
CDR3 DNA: TGTGCCAGCAGTGAAGGGGGTAGCGGCACAGATACGCAGTATTTT
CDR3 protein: CASSEGGSGTDTQYF

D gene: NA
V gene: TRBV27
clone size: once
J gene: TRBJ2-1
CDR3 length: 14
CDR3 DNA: TGTGCCAGCAGTTTACCCGGACTTACCAATGAGCAGTTCTTC
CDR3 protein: CASSLPGLTNEQFF

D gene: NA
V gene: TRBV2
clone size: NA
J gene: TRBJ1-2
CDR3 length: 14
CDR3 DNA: TGTGCCAGCAGTGATCAGGGAGGCGACTATGGCTACACCTTC
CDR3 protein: CASSDQGGDYGYTF

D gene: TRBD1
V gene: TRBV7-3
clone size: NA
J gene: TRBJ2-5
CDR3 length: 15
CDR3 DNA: TGTGCCAGCAGCTTAGGGACAGGGATGTTGGAGACCCAGTACTTC
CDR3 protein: CASSLGTGMLETQYF

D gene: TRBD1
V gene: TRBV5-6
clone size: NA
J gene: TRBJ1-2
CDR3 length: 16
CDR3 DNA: TGTGCCAGCAGCTTCGTCGGCAGACAGGGGGCGAGCGGCTACACCTTC
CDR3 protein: CASSFVGRQGASGYTF

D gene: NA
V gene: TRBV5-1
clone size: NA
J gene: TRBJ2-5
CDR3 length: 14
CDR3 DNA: TGCGCCAGTAATAGTGGGGGGGCGATGGAGACCCAGTACTTC
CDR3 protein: CASNSGGAMETQYF

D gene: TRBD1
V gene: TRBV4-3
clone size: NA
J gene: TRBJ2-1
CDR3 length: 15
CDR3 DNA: TGCGCCAGCAGCCCGGAGGGACAGGGTAACAATGAGCAGTTCTTC
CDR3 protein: CASSPEGQGNNEQFF

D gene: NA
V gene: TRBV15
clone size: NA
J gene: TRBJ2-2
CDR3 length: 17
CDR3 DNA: TGTGCCACCAGCAGAGACCACCTGGGACTCCTCACCGGGGAGCTGTTTTTT
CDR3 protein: CATSRDHLGLLTGELFF

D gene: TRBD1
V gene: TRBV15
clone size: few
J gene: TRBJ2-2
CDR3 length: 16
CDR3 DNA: TGTGCCACCAGCAGAGTGGACAGGGCGGGCACCGGGGAGCTGTTTTTT
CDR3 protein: CATSRVDRAGTGELFF

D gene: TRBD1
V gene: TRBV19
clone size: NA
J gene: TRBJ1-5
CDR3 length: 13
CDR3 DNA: TGTGCCAGTAGTAAGGACAGGAATCAGCCCCAGCATTTT
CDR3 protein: CASSKDRNQPQHF

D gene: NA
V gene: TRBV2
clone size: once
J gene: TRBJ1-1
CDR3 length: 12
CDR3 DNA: TGTGCCAGCAGAGAGGGGGTTCCTGAAGCTTTCTTT
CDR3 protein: CASREGVPEAFF

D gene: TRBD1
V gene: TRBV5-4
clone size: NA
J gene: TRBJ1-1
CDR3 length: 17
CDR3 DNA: TGTGCCAGCAGCCCTAGGACAGGGCTGGGGATGAACACTGAAGCTTTCTTT
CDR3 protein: CASSPRTGLGMNTEAFF

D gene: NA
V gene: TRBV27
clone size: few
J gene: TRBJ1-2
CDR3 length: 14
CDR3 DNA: TGTGCCAGCAGTCTATCAGGGGAACTCTATGGCTACACCTTC
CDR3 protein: CASSLSGELYGYTF

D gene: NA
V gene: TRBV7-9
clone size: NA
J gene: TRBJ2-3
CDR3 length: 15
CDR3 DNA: TGTGCCAGCAGCTTAACAGGAACACACACAGATACGCAGTATTTT
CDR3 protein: CASSLTGTHTDTQYF

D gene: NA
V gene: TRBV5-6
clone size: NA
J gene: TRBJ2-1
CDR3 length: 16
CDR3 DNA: TGTGCCAGCATCCCTGGTGGGGGGGCCTTCTACAATGAGCAGTTCTTC
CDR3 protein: CASIPGGGAFYNEQFF

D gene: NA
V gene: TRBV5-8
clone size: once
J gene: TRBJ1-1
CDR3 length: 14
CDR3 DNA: TGTGCCAGCAGCTTTTTAAGGGGGAACACTGAAGCTTTCTTT
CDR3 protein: CASSFLRGNTEAFF

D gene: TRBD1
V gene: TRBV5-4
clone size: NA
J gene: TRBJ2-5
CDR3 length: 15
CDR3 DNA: TGTGCCAGCAGCCCCTCGACAGGGGGAGGAGAGACCCAGTACTTC
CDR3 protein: CASSPSTGGGETQYF

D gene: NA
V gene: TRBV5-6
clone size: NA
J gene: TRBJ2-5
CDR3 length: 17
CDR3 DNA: TGTGCCAGCAGCTTGGGGCAGTGGAGGGGACACCAAGAGACCCAGTACTTC
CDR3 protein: CASSLGQWRGHQETQYF

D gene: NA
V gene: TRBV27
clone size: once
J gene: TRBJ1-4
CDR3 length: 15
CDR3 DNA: TGTGCCAGCAGTTCCGCCCCCAGCCGGGGTGAAAAACTGTTTTTT
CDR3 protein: CASSSAPSRGEKLFF

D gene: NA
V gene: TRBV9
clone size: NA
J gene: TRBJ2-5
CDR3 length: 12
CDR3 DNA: TGTGCCAGCAGTTCAGGGGAGGAGACCCAGTACTTC
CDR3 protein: CASSSGEETQYF

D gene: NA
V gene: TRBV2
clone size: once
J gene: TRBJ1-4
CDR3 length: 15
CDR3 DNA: TGTGCCAGCAGAGTCCAGGGGTTTACTAATGAAAAACTGTTTTTT
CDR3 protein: CASRVQGFTNEKLFF

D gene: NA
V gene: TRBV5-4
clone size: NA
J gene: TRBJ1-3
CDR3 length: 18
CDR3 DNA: TGTGCCAGCAGCTTACGGGCCGGCAGGGCGCCCTCTGGAAACACCATATATTTT
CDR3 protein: CASSLRAGRAPSGNTIYF